These 21 T cell receptor beta chains share one sample of origin, sequenced in a study of shared clonotypes between healthy human individuals. Measured with immunoSEQ multiplex PCR; TCRdb has only the in-frame clones, and not every one. Of a few million clones listed, 93% are singletons. The sequenced material came from naive CD4+ T cells from PBMCs. Regarding subset: CD45RA+ positively selected. The origin of the receptors is a man aged 18 to 29 in good health. Some clones in this sample may be carry-over from other donors' samples.

This clone appeared once. The chain combines TRBV13 with TRBJ2-1; 10 bases agree with TRBD2. V lost 5 bases, J lost 0 bases, and 28 bases stayed unmatched. The CDR3 runs to 24 residues. Germline V gene data show CDR1 as PRHDT and CDR2 as FYEKMQ (reference sequence). CDR3: CASSHRPHGLAGALVGSSYNEQFF. The CDR3, as DNA: TGTGCCAGCAGCCACCGGCCCCACGGCCTAGCGGGAGCCCTAGTAGGGAGCTCCTACAATGAGCAGTTCTTC.

This clone showed up just once. CDR3 DNA sequence: TGTGCCAGCAGCTTTTTGGGTGGCGAGCAGTTCTTC. Translated: CASSFLGGEQFF. The chain carries TRBV5-6 and TRBJ2-1; D gene unclear. Germline V gene data show CDR1 as SGHDT and CDR2 as YYEEEE. The ends were cut back, 2 bases at V and 10 bases at J, with 10 bases in the middle. The CDR3 length is 12 residues.

This chain uses TRBV4-1 with TRBJ2-4; TRBD2 matches 9 bases. The CDR3 contains 16 residues. The germline CDR1 and CDR2 sequences are MGHRA and YSYEKL. The trim removed 1 base at V and 1 base at J, leaving 2 bases unmatched. CDR3 in amino acids: CASSQVAGVAKNIQYF. The CDR3 DNA follows: TGCGCCAGCAGCCAAGTAGCGGGAGTTGCCAAAAACATTCAGTACTTC.

The rearrangement joins TRBV28 to TRBJ2-2; 8 positions agree with TRBD2. The trim removed 2 bases at V and 4 bases at J, leaving 6 bases unmatched. The CDR3 sequence is 16 residues long. Germline lookup yields CDR1 MDHEN and CDR2 SYDVKM. CDR3 coding DNA: TGTGCCAGCAGTTTAAACCAGCGGGGGTTCACCGGGGAGCTGTTTTTT. Translation gives CASSLNQRGFTGELFF.

The chain has TRBV7-2 and TRBJ1-1; a possible D gene is TRBD1 (5 bases). The V and J ends lost 0 bases and 8 bases respectively, with 16 bases between them. The CDR3 extends over 15 amino acids. The germline V gene encodes CDR1 SGHTA and CDR2 FQGNSA. The chain's CDR3 is CASSLAPWTRVEAFF. The CDR3, as DNA: TGTGCCAGCAGCTTAGCCCCCTGGACAAGAGTAGAAGCTTTCTTT.

CDR3 DNA: TGTGCCAGCAGCTTGGCGGGGGACGGAGAAAAACTGTTTTTT. Translating gives CASSLAGDGEKLFF. V gene TRBV5-6 combines with J gene TRBJ1-4; tentatively, D is TRBD1 (5 bases). CDR1 is SGHDT, CDR2 YYEEEE, per germline. The CDR3 runs 14 residues. Trimming cost V 0 bases and J 8 bases, with 11 bases left between them. The full variable domain, with the rest looked up from reference TRBV5-6 and TRBJ1-4, is DAGVTQSPTHLIKTRGQQVTLRCSPKSGHDTVSWYQQALGQGPQFIFQYYEEEERQRGNFPDRFSGHQFPNYSSELNVNALLLGDSALYLCASSLAGDGEKLFFGSGTQLSVL.

This chain links TRBV25-1 with TRBJ2-1; 9 bases match TRBD2. CDR1 is MGHDK and CDR2 is SYGVNS in the germline V gene. The CDR3 runs 16 residues. Trimming removed 6 bases from V and 0 bases from J; junction bases left unmatched: 6. This CDR3 is CASRESGRSSYNEQFF. The CDR3, as DNA: TGTGCCAGCAGGGAGAGCGGGAGGAGCTCCTACAATGAGCAGTTCTTC.

The rearrangement joins TRBV18 to TRBJ2-1; D is unclear. The germline CDR1 and CDR2 sequences are KGHSH and LQKENI. This CDR3 has 15 amino acids. With 1 base removed from V and 0 bases from J, the gap between germline ends came to 7 bases. DNA for the CDR3: TGTGCCAGCTCACCACAGGTCAGCTCCTACAATGAGCAGTTCTTC. Encoded protein: CASSPQVSSYNEQFF.

V and J are TRBV5-1 and TRBJ1-1; 7 bases line up with TRBD1. The CDR3 has 16 amino acids. The V gene end was trimmed by 0 bases and the J gene end by 1 base; junction bases not matched to a gene: 6. The germline V gene has CDR1 SGHRS and CDR2 YFSETQ. DNA of the CDR3: TGCGCCAGCAGCTTGGCCACAGGGGTTGCGAACACTGAAGCTTTCTTT. Its protein product is CASSLATGVANTEAFF.

The chain uses TRBV7-2 and TRBJ1-5; D remains unclear. The V gene's germline CDR1 is SGHTA and CDR2 FQGNSA. This CDR3 has 15 amino acids. V shed 5 bases and J shed 2 bases, with 13 bases lying between them. The CDR3 nucleotides read TGTGCCAGCAGCCCGGGGTACGTAGGCAATCAGCCCCAGCATTTT. It encodes CASSPGYVGNQPQHF.

This chain links TRBV7-2 with TRBJ1-1; a possible D gene is TRBD1 (6 bases). CDR1 is SGHTA and CDR2 is FQGNSA in the germline V gene. The V end was cut by 0 bases, the J end by 4 bases, with 12 bases between. This CDR3 has 15 residues. The DNA for the CDR3 is TGTGCCAGCAGCTTAGCGGCGGGGGCGAGCACTGAAGCTTTCTTT. This sequence encodes CASSLAAGASTEAFF.

V gene TRBV29-1 combines with J gene TRBJ1-1; 10 bases agree with TRBD1. Losses at the gene ends were 8 bases for V and 4 bases for J; bases not matched to a gene: 4. The CDR3 loop spans 12 amino acids. Germline V gene lookup returns CDR1 SQVTM and CDR2 ANQGSEA. In DNA form, the CDR3 reads TGCAGCTCTGACAGGGGGCTCACTGAAGCTTTCTTT. Its protein product is CSSDRGLTEAFF. Using reference TRBV29-1 and TRBJ1-1 for the parts outside the CDR3, the full variable domain is SAVISQKPSRDICQRGTSLTIQCQVDSQVTMMFWYRQQPGQSLTLIATANQGSEATYESGFVIDKFPISRPNLTFSTLTVSNMSPEDSSIYLCSSDRGLTEAFFGQGTRLTVV.

The table lists this clone with a count of one. The rearrangement links TRBV7-2 to TRBJ2-3, with 7 bases lining up with TRBD1. Looked up from germline, CDR1 is SGHTA and CDR2 is FQGNSA. The CDR3 has 15 residues. V was pared by 5 bases and J by 6 bases, with 11 bases of the junction left unmatched. CDR3 sequence: CASSLGQLPGDTQYF. The CDR3, as DNA: TGTGCCAGCAGCCTGGGACAGCTCCCCGGGGATACGCAGTATTTT.

The genes are TRBV15 and TRBJ2-2; 10 bases align to TRBD2. This CDR3 comprises 16 residues. After removal of 1 base from V and 5 bases from J, the junction contained 4 bases not matched to a gene. Germline assignment: CDR1 LNHNV and CDR2 YYDKDF (reference sequence). The CDR3 region has the DNA TGTGCCACCAGCAGAGTTACTAGCGGGACTACCGGGGAGCTGTTTTTT. Its translation: CATSRVTSGTTGELFF.

The chain employs TRBV21-1 and TRBJ2-3. TRBV21-1 is classified as a pseudogene. The CDR3 contains 13 residues. The CDR3 sequence: CASSKGSTDTQYF. In nucleotides, the CDR3 is TGTGCCAGCAGCAAAGGCTCCACAGATACGCAGTATTTT.

V usage is TRBV5-4 and J usage is TRBJ1-1; 11 bases align to TRBD1. CDR3 length: 16 amino acids. Trimming took 4 bases from V and 3 from J; bases not matched to a gene: 8. CDR1 and CDR2 from the germline V gene are SGHNT and YYREEE (reference sequence). CDR3 region: CASSPPGTGGHTEAFF. In nucleotides, the CDR3 is TGTGCCAGCAGCCCCCCCGGGACAGGGGGTCACACTGAAGCTTTCTTT.

This chain uses TRBV4-2 with TRBJ2-7, with D maybe TRBD1 (5 bases). V was pared by 4 bases and J by 1 base, with 8 bases between. Per germline, CDR1 LGHNA and CDR2 YNFKEQ. The CDR3 runs 13 residues. The CDR3 nucleotides read TGTGCCAGCAGCCCATACAGGTCCTACGAGCAGTACTTC. Its translation is CASSPYRSYEQYF.

This clone was observed a few times. The genes are TRBV7-9 and TRBJ1-1, with a weak D call TRBD1 (6 bases). The CDR3 has 13 amino acids. In germline, CDR1 is SEHNR, CDR2 FQNEAQ (reference sequence). The V end was cut by 6 bases, the J end by 0 bases, with 8 bases between. The CDR3 coding sequence is TGTGCCAGCAGAGGACAGATGAACACTGAAGCTTTCTTT. It yields the protein CASRGQMNTEAFF.

The rearrangement links TRBV7-3 to TRBJ2-1, with unresolved D. Trimming removed 1 base at V and 0 bases at J, with 10 bases between. Germline CDR1 is SGHTA and CDR2 is FQGTGA. This CDR3 region has 16 residues. CDR3 protein: CASSLRAASSYNEQFF. The CDR3 DNA follows: TGTGCCAGCAGCTTAAGGGCAGCGAGCTCCTACAATGAGCAGTTCTTC.

The J gene is TRBJ2-7, the V gene TRBV5-5; weak D call: TRBD2 (6 bases). In germline, CDR1 is SGHKS, CDR2 YYEKEE (reference sequence). V lost 6 bases, J lost 6 bases, and 19 bases lay in between. CDR3 size: 14 residues. CDR3 residues: CASTAGWGDGEQYF. The CDR3 DNA is TGTGCCAGCACCGCGGGGTGGGGTGATGGCGAGCAGTACTTC.

In the case of this clone: Other DNA sequences from this sample encode an identical CDR3 as well. The chain joins TRBV7-9 to TRBJ1-1, with D unclear. CDR1 is SEHNR, CDR2 FQNEAQ, per germline (reference sequence). This CDR3 contains 13 residues. V was shortened by 1 base and J by 3 bases, with 6 bases between the two germline ends. The CDR3 DNA follows: TGTGCCAGCAGCTTAGGGGGTGACACTGAAGCTTTCTTT. Its protein product is CASSLGGDTEAFF.